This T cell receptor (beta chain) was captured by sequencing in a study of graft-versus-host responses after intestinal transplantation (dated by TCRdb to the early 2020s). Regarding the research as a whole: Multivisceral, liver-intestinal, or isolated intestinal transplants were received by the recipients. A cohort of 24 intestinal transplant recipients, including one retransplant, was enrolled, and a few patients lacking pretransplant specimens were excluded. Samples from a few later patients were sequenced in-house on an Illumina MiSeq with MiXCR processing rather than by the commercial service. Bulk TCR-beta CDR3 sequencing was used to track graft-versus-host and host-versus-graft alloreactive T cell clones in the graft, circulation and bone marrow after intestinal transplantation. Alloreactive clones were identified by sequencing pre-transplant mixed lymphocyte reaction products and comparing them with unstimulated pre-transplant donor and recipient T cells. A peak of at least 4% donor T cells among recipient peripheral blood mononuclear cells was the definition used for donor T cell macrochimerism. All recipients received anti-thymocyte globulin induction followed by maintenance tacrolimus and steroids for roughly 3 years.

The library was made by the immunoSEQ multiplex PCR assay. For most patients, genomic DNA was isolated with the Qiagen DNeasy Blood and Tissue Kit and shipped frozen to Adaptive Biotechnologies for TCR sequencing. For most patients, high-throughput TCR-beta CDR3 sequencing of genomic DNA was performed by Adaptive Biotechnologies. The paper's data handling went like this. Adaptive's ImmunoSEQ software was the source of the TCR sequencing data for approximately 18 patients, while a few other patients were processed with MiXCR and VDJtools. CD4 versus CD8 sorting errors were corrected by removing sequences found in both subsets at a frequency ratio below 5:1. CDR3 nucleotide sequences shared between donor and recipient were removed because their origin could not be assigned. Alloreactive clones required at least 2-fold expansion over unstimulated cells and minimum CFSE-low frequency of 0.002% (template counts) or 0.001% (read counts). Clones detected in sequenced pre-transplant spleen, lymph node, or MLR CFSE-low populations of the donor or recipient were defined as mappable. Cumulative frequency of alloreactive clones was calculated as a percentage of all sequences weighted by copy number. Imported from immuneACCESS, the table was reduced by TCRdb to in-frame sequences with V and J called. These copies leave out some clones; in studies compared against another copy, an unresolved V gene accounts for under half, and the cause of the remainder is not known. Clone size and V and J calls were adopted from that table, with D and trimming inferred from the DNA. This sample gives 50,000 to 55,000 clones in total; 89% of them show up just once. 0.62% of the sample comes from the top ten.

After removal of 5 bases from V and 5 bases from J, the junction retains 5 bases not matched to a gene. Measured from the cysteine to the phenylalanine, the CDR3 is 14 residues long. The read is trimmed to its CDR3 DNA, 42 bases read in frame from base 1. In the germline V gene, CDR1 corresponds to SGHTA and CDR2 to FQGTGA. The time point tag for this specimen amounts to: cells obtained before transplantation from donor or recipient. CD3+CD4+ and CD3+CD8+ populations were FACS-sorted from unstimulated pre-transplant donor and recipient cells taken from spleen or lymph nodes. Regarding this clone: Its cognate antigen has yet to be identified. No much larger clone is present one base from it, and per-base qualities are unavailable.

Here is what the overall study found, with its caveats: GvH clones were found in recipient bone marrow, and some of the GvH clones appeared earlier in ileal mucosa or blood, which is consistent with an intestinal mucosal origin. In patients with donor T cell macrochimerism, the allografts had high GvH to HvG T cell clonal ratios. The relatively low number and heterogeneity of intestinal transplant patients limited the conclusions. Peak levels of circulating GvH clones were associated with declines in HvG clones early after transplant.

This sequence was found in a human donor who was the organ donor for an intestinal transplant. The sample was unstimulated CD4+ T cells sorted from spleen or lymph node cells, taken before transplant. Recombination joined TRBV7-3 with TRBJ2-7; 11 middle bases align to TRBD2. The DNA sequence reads TGTGCCAGCAGCCTGGAGGGACTAGCGGACGAGCAGTACTTC. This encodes CASSLEGLADEQYF. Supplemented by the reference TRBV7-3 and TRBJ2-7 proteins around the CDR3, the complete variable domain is GAGVSQTPSNKVTEKGKYVELRCDPISGHTALYWYRQSLGQGPEFLIYFQGTGAADDSGLPNDRFFAVRPEGSVSTLKIQRTERGDSAVYLCASSLEGLADEQYFGPGTRLTVT.